A single sample gave rise to the 14 T cell receptor beta chains below, sequenced in a study of T cells in Graves' hyperthyroidism and ophthalmopathy. What was amplified from RNA transcripts were TCR beta CDR3 regions. With the HTBI primer set, the TCR CDR3 went through a first round of RT-PCR. TCRdb fed the multiplex PCR reads into MiXCR, producing one record per CDR3 protein. The sample comprises under 600,000 distinct CDR3 sequences, about a sixth of which are singletons, and roughly 3.4% rests with the top ten. The specimen sequenced was blood. These receptors were obtained from a woman in her thirties or forties with Graves' ophthalmopathy.

This clonotype came up a few times. The gene calls are TRBV5-1 and TRBJ1-2; 11 bases align to TRBD1. This CDR3 has 16 residues. Germline V lookup: CDR1 SGHRS, CDR2 YFSETQ. V was pared by 2 bases and J by 3 bases, with 6 bases of the junction left unmatched. CDR3 sequence: CASSLGQGASHYGYTF. The CDR3 coding sequence is TGCGCCAGCAGCTTAGGACAGGGGGCGTCTCACTATGGCTACACCTTC.

This clonotype appeared a few times. J is TRBJ1-4 and V is TRBV4-1; D remains ambiguous. The ends were cut back, 5 bases at V and 10 bases at J, with 17 bases in the middle. Germline V gene sequence: CDR1 MGHRA, CDR2 YSYEKL. This CDR3 comprises 14 residues. DNA for the CDR3: TGCGCCAGCAGCGCAGGCCAGGACCCCCGAAAACTGTTTTTT. Translated: CASSAGQDPRKLFF.

V is TRBV9 and J is TRBJ2-3; D uncertain. Per the germline V gene, CDR1 is SGDLS and CDR2 is YYNGEE. The CDR3 has 13 residues. Trimming removed 4 bases at V and 6 bases at J, with 12 bases between. The CDR3 sequence: CASSFRPADTQYF. The CDR3 region has the DNA TGTGCCAGCAGCTTCCGACCCGCGGATACGCAGTATTTT.

V usage is TRBV6-5 and J usage is TRBJ1-6; TRBD1 matches at 9 bases. The V segment lost 2 bases and the J segment 4 bases; nucleotides outside the gene matches: 3. CDR3 length: 16 amino acids. Germline values: CDR1 MNHEY, CDR2 SVGAGI. In DNA, the CDR3 is TGTGCCAGCAGTTACCGGGGACAGGGTTATAATTCACCCCTCCACTTT. Its protein is CASSYRGQGYNSPLHF.

This clonotype was recorded many times. This chain connects TRBV18 to TRBJ1-2; D might be TRBD1 (6 bases). The CDR3 loop spans 15 amino acids. Germline V gene sequence: CDR1 KGHSH, CDR2 LQKENI. The germline V and J ends were trimmed by 2 bases and 0 bases, with 10 bases remaining between them. In DNA form, the CDR3 reads TGTGCCAGCTCACCAAGACAGGAGACTAACTATGGCTACACCTTC. Amino acid sequence: CASSPRQETNYGYTF.

This clonotype was picked up many times. The rearrangement joins TRBV30 to TRBJ2-2, with D uncertain. Germline CDR1 is GTSNPN and CDR2 is SVGIG (reference sequence). The CDR3 length is 13 residues. The V end lost 2 bases, the J end lost 1 base, and 5 bases lay between the germline ends. The CDR3 is CAWSRGNTGELFF. The CDR3 bases are TGTGCCTGGAGTAGAGGGAACACCGGGGAGCTGTTTTTT.

This clonotype has only a few counts. The rearrangement links TRBV7-2 to TRBJ2-7, with TRBD1 matching 7 bases. The CDR3 extends over 14 amino acids. V was pared by 5 bases and J by 3 bases, with 7 bases of the junction left unmatched. Germline V gives CDR1 SGHTA, CDR2 FQGNSA. The CDR3 sequence is CASSPYNRGYEQYF. The CDR3 DNA reads TGTGCCAGCAGCCCCTATAACAGGGGCTACGAGCAGTACTTC.

This clonotype occurred many times. The chain carries TRBV3-1 and TRBJ2-1, with TRBD2 identical over 10 bases. CDR1 is LGHDT, CDR2 YNNKEL, per germline (reference sequence). Trimming cost V 1 base and J 5 bases; bases outside gene matches: 17. The CDR3 extends over 20 amino acids. This CDR3 reads CASSQVVPASGGSRHNEQFF. As DNA, the CDR3 is TGTGCCAGCAGCCAAGTCGTACCGGCTAGCGGGGGCAGCCGCCACAATGAGCAGTTCTTC.

The chain carries TRBV29-1 and TRBJ2-1; D remains ambiguous. Trimming cost V 6 bases and J 9 bases, with 12 bases left between them. The CDR3 covers 11 residues. From germline, CDR1 is SQVTM and CDR2 ANQGSEA. CDR3 amino acids: CSVAQISEQFF. In nucleotides, the CDR3 is TGCAGCGTCGCCCAGATCAGTGAGCAGTTCTTC.

V usage is TRBV7-9 and J usage is TRBJ2-3; 8 nucleotides match TRBD1. Germline CDR1 is SEHNR and CDR2 is FQNEAQ (reference sequence). V gave up 5 bases and J gave up 3 bases; unmatched junction bases: 7. CDR3 size: 15 residues. The CDR3 here is CASSISRGLTDTQYF. CDR3 DNA sequence: TGTGCCAGCAGCATCTCCAGGGGGCTGACAGATACGCAGTATTTT.

This clonotype was detected many times. This chain links TRBV2 with TRBJ1-5; no reliable D call. Germline CDR1 SNHLY, CDR2 FYNNEI. The germline V and J ends were trimmed by 1 base and 9 bases, with 13 bases remaining between them. The CDR3 spans 14 residues. As DNA, the CDR3 is TGTGCCAGCAGTGAAGTGGGCAGCGGAGGGCCCCAGCATTTT. Its translation: CASSEVGSGGPQHF.

V gene TRBV5-1 combines with J gene TRBJ1-6, with 10 positions matching TRBD1. CDR3 length: 14 amino acids. J lost 10 bases, V lost 4 bases, and 5 bases had no gene match. Germline V gene data show CDR1 as SGHRS and CDR2 as YFSETQ. The CDR3 loop reads CASSPGTGDSPLHF. CDR3 DNA: TGCGCCAGCAGCCCCGGGACAGGGGACTCACCCCTCCACTTT.

Of note for this clonotype: A much larger clone differs from this one at a single base, so this may be a read error. J is TRBJ1-2 and V is TRBV28; 7 bases align to TRBD1. CDR3 size: 15 residues. The germline gives CDR1 MDHEN, CDR2 SYDVKM. V trimming: 6 bases; J trimming: 2 bases; junction bases outside the gene matches: 9. The CDR3 bases are TGTGCCAGCAGACTTCAGACAGGGCTCAACTATGGCTACACCTTC. Its translation is CASRLQTGLNYGYTF.

This clonotype was found a few times. This CDR3 is CASSLYRAAGEQFF. For the CDR3, the DNA is TGTGCCAGCAGCTTGTACCGGGCCGCGGGGGAGCAGTTCTTC. V gene TRBV7-9 combines with J gene TRBJ2-1; the D gene is possibly TRBD2 (6 bases). This CDR3 region has 14 residues. The V and J ends lost 3 bases and 10 bases respectively, with 16 bases between them. Germline CDR1 is SEHNR and CDR2 is FQNEAQ (reference sequence).